The clone carrying this TCR beta chain was picked up a small number of times. This sample stems from a study of blood T cells in healthy people across ages. The authors ran a second PCR of about 7 to 12 cycles using a sample-barcoded 5' primer and a J-beta primer mix. Each CDR3 protein is one row after TCRdb ran MiXCR on the 5' RACE reads. Among approximately 940,000 distinct CDR3 sequences, about 44% were seen once, and the ten largest hold around 15%. CDR1 and CDR2 from the germline V gene are DFQATT and SNEGSKA (reference sequence). The germline V and J ends were trimmed by 3 bases and 2 bases, with 8 bases remaining between them. The CDR3 totals 12 residues.

The clonotype originates from a man aged 25-45 years in good health. The V gene is TRBV20-1, the J gene TRBJ2-7; perhaps D is TRBD1 or TRBD2 (5 bases each). The sequencing input was blood. CDR3 region: CSASGAPYEQYF. The CDR3 DNA reads TGCAGTGCTAGCGGGGCACCCTACGAGCAGTACTTC.